This T cell receptor beta chain derives from a study of cytomegalovirus exposure and HLA in healthy donors. Researchers ran the PCR with 60 Vbeta and 13 Jbeta primers. Using immunoSEQ multiplex PCR, the repertoire was profiled, and TCRdb retains in-frame clones only, with some absent. The sample has 90,000 to 120,000 clones, about 74% seen once; the top ten hold 11% to 15%. V lost 2 bases and J lost 0, with 10 bases in between. CDR3 size: 15 residues. The germline V gene has CDR1 LNHNV and CDR2 YYDKDF (reference sequence). The TCR comes from a woman in her thirties or forties in good health and CMV-seropositive. Sequenced input: PBMCs. The chain carries TRBV15 and TRBJ1-2; maybe TRBD1 (5 bases). The CDR3 DNA reads as TGTGCCACCAGCAGACCGACAGCCACTAACTATGGCTACACCTTC. Translated: CATSRPTATNYGYTF.